Below, 3 T cell receptor beta chains from the same sample are listed, as sequenced in a study of cytomegalovirus exposure and HLA in healthy donors. The PCR had 60 Vbeta and 13 Jbeta primers. The method was immunoSEQ multiplex PCR; TCRdb's version includes in-frame clones alone and lacks a portion of them. The data contain roughly 80,000 clones, 70% to 85% of them seen just once; the ten biggest clones take up 2.4%. The sequenced sample was PBMCs. These receptors all stem from a woman aged 50 to 65 in good health and CMV-seronegative.

This clone occurred a few times. The rearrangement joins TRBV2 to TRBJ2-1, with a tentative D call TRBD2 (6 bases). The V and J ends lost 8 bases and 10 bases respectively, with 18 bases between them. The CDR3 consists of 13 residues. Germline values: CDR1 SNHLY, CDR2 FYNNEI. DNA of the CDR3: TGTGCCAGCGCTGGGGACTTATCGAGCGAGCAGTTCTTC. This encodes CASAGDLSSEQFF.

This clone has just a few counts. The chain employs TRBV4-1 and TRBJ2-7, with 9 nucleotides matching TRBD1. Trimming at V came to 4 bases and at J to 2 bases, leaving 12 bases not matched to a gene. Germline V gene data show CDR1 as MGHRA and CDR2 as YSYEKL. This CDR3 comprises 17 residues. CDR3 residues: CASSLRTGDVATYEQYF. Here the CDR3 DNA reads TGCGCCAGCAGCCTTAGGACAGGGGATGTGGCGACCTACGAGCAGTACTTC.

The chain recombines TRBV5-6 with TRBJ1-5; 11 bases agree with TRBD1. Trimming at V came to 4 bases and at J to 0 bases, leaving 3 bases not matched to a gene. CDR3 size: 16 residues. CDR1 is SGHDT and CDR2 is YYEEEE in the germline V gene. CDR3 sequence reads: CASSRDRGYSNQPQHF. The DNA of the CDR3 is TGTGCCAGCAGCCGGGACAGGGGGTATAGCAATCAGCCCCAGCATTTT.